The entry below gives a single T cell receptor beta chain sequence along with its context. The data originate from a study of CD8 T cells in Susac syndrome. With random hexamers, roughly 0.5 to 1 ug RNA was reverse transcribed. An immunoSEQ multiplex PCR generated amplified TCR beta CDR3 products spanning 54 Vbeta and 13 Jbeta. Each CDR3 protein is one row after TCRdb ran MiXCR on the immunoSEQ multiplex PCR reads. Counted here are 150,000 or so distinct CDR3 sequences, 93% occurring once; the ten biggest clones make up roughly 0.13%. Sequencing targeted TCR beta in blood CD8+ and CD4+ T cells. The CDR3 has 14 residues. In germline, CDR1 is SGHNT, CDR2 YYREEE (reference sequence). Trimming pared 4 bases from V and 2 bases from J, leaving 12 bases between.

The sequencing sample was made of CD4+ T cells from PBMCs. The clonotype comes from a human donor in good health. V and J are TRBV5-4 and TRBJ1-2; D unclear. The CDR3 sequence is CASSPAQENYGYTF. DNA of the CDR3: TGTGCCAGCAGCCCCGCGCAGGAGAACTATGGCTACACCTTC. Full variable domain (missing parts from reference TRBV5-4 and TRBJ1-2): ETGVTQSPTHLIKTRGQQVTLRCSSQSGHNTVSWYQQALGQGPQFIFQYYREEENGRGNFPPRFSGLQFPNYSSELNVNALELDDSALYLCASSPAQENYGYTFGSGTRLTVV.